One and the same sample provided the 9 T cell receptor beta chains below, sequenced in a study of blood T cells in healthy people across ages. With a J-beta primer mix and a sample-barcoded 5' primer, a second PCR ran about 7 to 11 cycles. TCRdb processed the 5' RACE reads anew with MiXCR; each CDR3 protein has one entry. The table has 1.2 million to 1.5 million distinct CDR3 sequences, around 55% seen once. The sequencing sample was made of blood. The origin of the receptors is a man aged 18 to 30 in good health.

The chain combines TRBV6-5 with TRBJ1-2; 8 nucleotides line up with TRBD1. Germline-derived CDR1 and CDR2 are MNHEY and SVGAGI. The J segment lost 7 bases and the V segment lost 5 bases, leaving 12 bases of the junction unmatched. The CDR3 has 15 amino acids. CDR3: CASSPGQGRIAGYTF. CDR3 nucleotides: TGTGCCAGCAGTCCTGGACAGGGAAGGATAGCTGGCTACACCTTC.

In this sample, this clonotype turned up many times. A much larger clonotype is one base distant, so this may be a read error. The rearrangement joins TRBV27 to TRBJ2-5; D is perhaps TRBD2 (5 bases). Germline CDR1 MNHEY, CDR2 SMNVEV (reference sequence). V lost 5 bases to trimming and J lost 2 bases, with 12 bases between them. CDR3 length: 14 amino acids. The CDR3 sequence: CASSVEGGQETQYF. Written as DNA, the CDR3 is TGTGCCAGCAGTGTTGAGGGTGGTCAAGAGACCCAGTACTTC.

This clonotype appeared a few times. This chain's CDR3 is CASSLFNSGGAETQYF. The CDR3 DNA is TGCGCCAGCAGCCTATTCAATAGCGGGGGAGCAGAGACCCAGTACTTC. The chain couples TRBV4-1 to TRBJ2-5; 9 positions match TRBD2. The trim removed 4 bases at V and 4 bases at J, leaving 10 bases unmatched. Germline assignment: CDR1 MGHRA and CDR2 YSYEKL. The length of the CDR3 is 16 residues.

The chain combines TRBV6-1 with TRBJ2-1; D gene ambiguous. The V and J ends lost 3 bases and 0 bases respectively, with 12 bases between them. The CDR3 runs 16 residues. Germline V CDR1 and CDR2: MNHNS, SASEGT. In nucleotides, the CDR3 is TGTGCCAGCAGTGAGCTTAGCCGGAGCTCCTACAATGAGCAGTTCTTC. It encodes CASSELSRSSYNEQFF.

This clonotype was found once. The chain carries TRBV6-2 or TRBV6-3 and TRBJ2-5, with D perhaps matching TRBD1 (6 bases). The CDR3 has 14 amino acids. Trimming removed 6 bases at V and 5 bases at J, with 16 bases between. The germline V gene has CDR1 MNHEY and CDR2 SVGEGT. DNA for the CDR3: TGTGCCAGCAGGCCGTCAGGGGTAGGGGAGACCCAGTACTTC. As protein: CASRPSGVGETQYF.

This clonotype occurred once. This sequence joins TRBV5-5 and TRBJ2-5; either TRBD1 or TRBD2 may fit D (5 bases each). The CDR3 runs 14 residues. V lost 1 base and J 1 base, leaving 8 bases between the germline ends. Germline V gene sequence: CDR1 SGHKS, CDR2 YYEKEE (reference sequence). CDR3 in DNA: TGTGCCAGCAGCTTGTTGGGACCCCAAGAGACCCAGTACTTC. Residues: CASSLLGPQETQYF.

The chain carries TRBV11-2 and TRBJ1-2; D possibly corresponds to TRBD1 (5 bases). Trimming stripped 2 bases from V and 8 bases from J, with 12 bases between. The CDR3 has 13 amino acids. Germline V gene lookup returns CDR1 SGHAT and CDR2 FQNNGV. For the CDR3, the DNA is TGTGCCAGCAGCTTACCGGCAGGGACCGGCTACACCTTC. This sequence encodes CASSLPAGTGYTF.

A remark on this clonotype: It is unclear where the CDR3 begins or ends on the DNA, so no DNA is shown, and the CDR3 is as TCRdb lists it. This chain connects TRBV11-2 to TRBJ2-4; no DNA check was done on the table's D call, TRBD2. A total of 22 residues make up the CDR3, ends included. Germline CDR1 is SGHAT and CDR2 is FQNNGV. Here the CDR3 reads CASSFYICSARNVEGGDYEQYF.

This clonotype was found a few times. V is TRBV11-2 and J is TRBJ2-5; no clear D gene. Germline loops: CDR1 SGHAT, CDR2 FQNNGV. Between the trimmed V and J ends, which lost 5 bases and 2 bases, there was a span of 18 bases. This CDR3 comprises 16 residues. Written as DNA, the CDR3 is TGTGCCAGCAGCCCCGTTCCGCTCCCAGCACAAGAGACCCAGTACTTC. Its translation: CASSPVPLPAQETQYF.